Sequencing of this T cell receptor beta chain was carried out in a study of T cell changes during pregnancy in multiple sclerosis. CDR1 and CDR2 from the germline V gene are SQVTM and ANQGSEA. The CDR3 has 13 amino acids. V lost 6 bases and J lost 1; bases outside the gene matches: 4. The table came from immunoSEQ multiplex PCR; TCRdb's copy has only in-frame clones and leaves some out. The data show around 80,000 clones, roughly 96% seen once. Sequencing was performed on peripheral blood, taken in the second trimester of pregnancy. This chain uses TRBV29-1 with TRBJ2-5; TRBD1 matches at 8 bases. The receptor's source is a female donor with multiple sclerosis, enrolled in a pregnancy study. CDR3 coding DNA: TGCAGCGTCCCTGGACAGGGCCAAGAGACCCAGTACTTC. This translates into CSVPGQGQETQYF.